These 25 T cell receptor beta chains were sequenced from one sample in a study of blood T cell repertoires in COVID-19. The repertoire was sequenced with immunoSEQ multiplex PCR; TCRdb's copy has only in-frame clones and lacks some. The table shows approximately 80,000 clones, with roughly 80% occurring only once. Source material: peripheral blood. The receptors originated from a human donor in a cohort sampled during active COVID-19.

The V gene is TRBV2, the J gene TRBJ1-3; D is perhaps TRBD1 (5 bases). With 2 bases removed from V and 2 bases from J, the gap between germline ends came to 7 bases. Germline V gene data show CDR1 as SNHLY and CDR2 as FYNNEI. The CDR3 covers 14 residues. CDR3 sequence: CASSEQGAGNTIYF. For the CDR3, the DNA is TGTGCCAGCAGTGAACAAGGGGCTGGAAACACCATATATTTT.

This clone appeared once. The chain is built from TRBV29-1 and TRBJ2-6, with D hard to call. This CDR3 has 13 amino acids. Germline assignment: CDR1 SQVTM and CDR2 ANQGSEA. The V and J ends lost 6 bases and 0 bases respectively, with 6 bases between them. CDR3 in amino acids: CSVSLSGANVLTF. CDR3 nucleotides: TGCAGCGTATCTCTCTCTGGGGCCAACGTCCTGACTTTC.

This sequence joins TRBV6-6 and TRBJ2-7, with D tentatively TRBD1 (5 bases). The CDR3 covers 12 residues. From germline, CDR1 is MNHNY and CDR2 SVGAGI (reference sequence). V gave up 6 bases and J gave up 2 bases, with 8 bases separating them. CDR3 region: CASRQATYEQYF. The CDR3 DNA reads TGTGCCAGCAGACAGGCAACCTACGAGCAGTACTTC.

The chain joins TRBV9 to TRBJ2-3, with 15 bases lining up with TRBD2. This CDR3 is built from 16 residues. Germline V lookup: CDR1 SGDLS, CDR2 YYNGEE. V lost 4 bases and J lost 6; bases outside the gene matches: 6. CDR3 coding DNA: TGTGCCAGCAGCTTGGGACTAGCGGGGGGCGGGGATACGCAGTATTTT. Translating gives CASSLGLAGGGDTQYF.

J is TRBJ2-3 and V is TRBV4-1, with D unresolved. With 3 bases removed from V and 6 bases from J, the gap between germline ends came to 7 bases. The CDR3 sequence is 12 residues long. The germline V gene encodes CDR1 MGHRA and CDR2 YSYEKL. CDR3 nucleotide sequence: TGCGCCAGCAGCCAGCGTTCTGATACGCAGTATTTT. As protein: CASSQRSDTQYF.

This clone was seen a few times. The chain recombines TRBV3-1 (or the pseudogene TRBV3-2) with TRBJ1-2; TRBD1 matches 12 bases. Germline V gene data show CDR1 as LGHDT and CDR2 as YNNKEL (reference sequence). The CDR3 spans 16 residues. The V segment lost 4 bases and the J segment 4 bases; nucleotides outside the gene matches: 7. CDR3 in DNA: TGTGCCAGCAGCCGCTTGGGACAGGGGGCAGGCTATGGCTACACCTTC. This encodes CASSRLGQGAGYGYTF.

This clone has a handful of counts. The chain carries TRBV5-3 and TRBJ1-3; 8 bases are a match to TRBD1. Being an ORF, TRBV5-3 has a function that is uncertain. The trim removed 4 bases at V and 4 bases at J, leaving 10 bases unmatched. The CDR3 length is 16 residues. CDR3 in amino acids: CARSPTTGAAGNTIYF. The CDR3 coding sequence is TGTGCCAGAAGCCCAACGACAGGGGCGGCGGGAAACACCATATATTTT.

V gene TRBV4-1 combines with J gene TRBJ2-3; 14 bases are a match to TRBD2. V shed 3 bases and J 0 bases; nucleotides not matched to a gene: 2. The CDR3 runs to 17 residues. The germline gives CDR1 MGHRA, CDR2 YSYEKL. The CDR3 loop is CASSQGLAGVSTDTQYF. CDR3 nucleotide sequence: TGCGCCAGCAGCCAGGGACTAGCGGGGGTGAGCACAGATACGCAGTATTTT.

The chain recombines TRBV6-5 with TRBJ2-7; 7 nucleotides align to TRBD1. V gave up 5 bases and J gave up 5 bases; unmatched junction bases: 3. The CDR3 runs 12 residues. Germline-derived CDR1 and CDR2 are MNHEY and SVGAGI. The CDR3 DNA reads TGTGCCAGCAGTACGACAGGGAACGAGCAGTACTTC. Amino acids: CASSTTGNEQYF.

This clone was observed a handful of times. The chain couples TRBV11-1 to TRBJ2-5, with TRBD2 matching 15 bases. The junction had 1 base not matched to a gene; V was cut back by 3 bases and J by 2 bases. The CDR3 is 16 residues long. Germline-derived CDR1 and CDR2 are SGHAT and FQDESV (reference sequence). CDR3 bases: TGTGCCAGCAGCTTGGGGACTAGCGGGGGGCAAGAGACCCAGTACTTC. Translating gives CASSLGTSGGQETQYF. Full variable domain (remainder filled in from reference TRBV11-1 and TRBJ2-5): EAEVAQSPRYKITEKSQAVAFWCDPISGHATLYWYRQILGQGPELLVQFQDESVVDDSQLPKDRFSAERLKGVDSTLKIQPAELGDSAMYLCASSLGTSGGQETQYFGPGTRLLVL.

This clone showed up just once. This sequence joins TRBV28 and TRBJ2-5; possible D gene TRBD2, 7 bases. Germline values: CDR1 MDHEN, CDR2 SYDVKM. Trimming shortened V by 6 bases and J by 7 bases, and 18 bases separated the two germline ends. The CDR3 is 14 amino acids. CDR3 nucleotides: TGTGCCAGCAGGGGTAAGGGGGGGGTTCTGACCCAGTACTTC. It encodes CASRGKGGVLTQYF. The variable domain in full, with the rest retrieved from reference TRBV28 and TRBJ2-5, is DVKVTQSSRYLVKRTGEKVFLECVQDMDHENMFWYRQDPGLGLRLIYFSYDVKMKEKGDIPEGYSVSREKKERFSLILESASTNQTSMYLCASRGKGGVLTQYFGPGTRLLVL.

To note about this clone: The junction departs from the called germline gene at one end, perhaps through a read error. The chain combines TRBV5-6 with TRBJ2-7; TRBD1 matches at 8 bases. Germline CDR1 and CDR2: SGHDT and YYEEEE. The CDR3 has 12 residues. The DNA of the CDR3 is TGTGCCAGCAGCTTCGGACAGGGTGGGCCCGACTTC. This codes for CASSFGQGGPDF.

The chain carries TRBV6-4 and TRBJ1-5; 11 bases agree with TRBD1. This CDR3 is 19 amino acids long. Germline V gene sequence: CDR1 MRHNA, CDR2 SNTAGT. V trimming: 0 bases; J trimming: 4 bases; junction bases outside the gene matches: 11. This CDR3 is CASSDSSRRDRGGNQPQHF. DNA for the CDR3: TGTGCCAGCAGTGACTCGAGTCGAAGGGACAGGGGGGGAAATCAGCCCCAGCATTTT.

The chain employs TRBV5-8 and TRBJ2-3, with TRBD1 identical over 8 bases. Germline-derived CDR1 and CDR2 are SGHTS and YDEGEE. Trimming removed 4 bases from V and 4 bases from J; junction bases left unmatched: 8. The CDR3 contains 15 residues. The CDR3 reads CASSGNRGKADTQYF. The CDR3 nucleotides read TGTGCCAGCAGCGGAAACAGGGGGAAGGCAGATACGCAGTATTTT.

This clone has more than one count but fewer than ten. The chain has TRBV5-1 and TRBJ2-7; D not resolved. Germline loops: CDR1 SGHRS, CDR2 YFSETQ. This CDR3 has 16 amino acids. V was trimmed by 4 bases and J by 0 bases, leaving 17 bases between them. CDR3 coding DNA: TGCGCCAGCAGCCCACAAACCAGGCCCAGCTCCTACGAGCAGTACTTC. Its translation: CASSPQTRPSSYEQYF.

The gene calls are TRBV3-1 (or the pseudogene TRBV3-2) and TRBJ2-7; 8 nucleotides match TRBD1. V trimming: 4 bases; J trimming: 6 bases; junction bases outside the gene matches: 5. The CDR3 totals 13 residues. The germline gives CDR1 LGHDT, CDR2 YNNKEL (reference sequence). In DNA, the CDR3 is TGTGCCAGCAGCCTCTGGACAGGGCGCGAGCAGTACTTC. Translating gives CASSLWTGREQYF.

This clone was found a few times. The genes are TRBV7-6 and TRBJ2-1; a possible D gene is TRBD1 (5 bases). V gave up 5 bases and J gave up 2 bases, with 13 bases separating them. This CDR3 contains 15 residues. Germline CDR1 SGHVS, CDR2 FNYEAQ. CDR3 amino acids: CASSPTGIAYNEQFF. The CDR3 nucleotides are TGTGCCAGCAGCCCAACAGGAATCGCCTACAATGAGCAGTTCTTC.

This clone has a single count. This chain links TRBV5-1 with TRBJ1-2; TRBD1 matches 9 bases. With 3 bases clipped from V and 7 bases from J, the junction kept 4 bases outside the gene matches. Germline V gene data show CDR1 as SGHRS and CDR2 as YFSETQ. The CDR3 has 13 amino acids. The CDR3 loop is CASSSGQGLGYTF. CDR3 coding DNA: TGCGCCAGCAGCTCGGGACAGGGACTTGGCTACACCTTC.

This chain links TRBV4-2 with TRBJ1-4; 8 nucleotides match TRBD1. There are 15 residues in the CDR3. In germline, CDR1 is LGHNA, CDR2 YNFKEQ. The ends lost 3 bases at V and 7 bases at J; junction bases unmatched: 7. CDR3 sequence (DNA): TGTGCCAGCAGCCATCGCAGGGGGCGCGGTGAAAAACTGTTTTTT. Translating gives CASSHRRGRGEKLFF.

V is TRBV7-3 and J is TRBJ2-2, with 9 positions matching TRBD1. This CDR3 has 15 amino acids. V was pared by 4 bases and J by 7 bases, with 7 bases of the junction left unmatched. CDR1 is SGHTA and CDR2 is FQGTGA in the germline V gene. In DNA form, the CDR3 reads TGTGCCAGCAGCTCCTGGGACAGGGATGGCGGGGAGCTGTTTTTT. Translation gives CASSSWDRDGGELFF.

V and J are TRBV18 and TRBJ1-1; tentatively, D is TRBD1 (6 bases). From germline, CDR1 is KGHSH and CDR2 LQKENI. The V and J ends lost 6 bases and 3 bases respectively, with 14 bases between them. The CDR3 runs to 14 residues. This CDR3 is CASSPSGAYTEAFF. DNA of the CDR3: TGTGCCAGCTCGCCCTCAGGGGCTTACACTGAAGCTTTCTTT.

The chain uses TRBV20-1 and TRBJ2-7; D is unclear. The CDR3 extends over 11 amino acids. Looked up from germline, CDR1 is DFQATT and CDR2 is SNEGSKA (reference sequence). Trimming cost V 6 bases and J 5 bases, with 11 bases left between them. The CDR3 nucleotides read TGCAGTGCCGAGGCGCAAGACGAGCAGTACTTC. Protein sequence: CSAEAQDEQYF.

The chain links TRBV19 to TRBJ1-1; perhaps TRBD1 as D (6 bases). Looked up from germline, CDR1 is LNHDA and CDR2 is SQIVND (reference sequence). V gave up 6 bases and J gave up 6 bases, with 17 bases separating them. The CDR3 consists of 14 residues. The CDR3 region is CASRGDTGRAEAFF. In DNA form, the CDR3 reads TGTGCCAGTAGAGGGGATACAGGGCGAGCTGAAGCTTTCTTT.

A single count supports this clone. V gene TRBV19 combines with J gene TRBJ2-7; tentative D call: TRBD1 (5 bases). This CDR3 contains 13 residues. V lost 3 bases and J lost 4, with 10 bases in between. Per germline, CDR1 LNHDA and CDR2 SQIVND (reference sequence). The CDR3 reads CASSIGQGYEQYF. The CDR3 DNA follows: TGTGCCAGTAGTATCGGTCAGGGTTACGAGCAGTACTTC.

The V gene is TRBV5-1, the J gene TRBJ2-7, with TRBD2 as a possible D gene (5 bases). The germline gives CDR1 SGHRS, CDR2 YFSETQ. CDR3 length: 14 residues. With 0 bases removed from V and 2 bases from J, the gap between germline ends came to 9 bases. The DNA for the CDR3 is TGCGCCAGCAGCTTGGCGGGATCCGCCTACGAGCAGTACTTC. Its protein product is CASSLAGSAYEQYF.